This record looks at one T cell receptor (beta chain) sequence and its context. Its antigen remains unknown. This CDR3 region has 17 residues. Germline trimming cut 2 bases from V and 1 base from J; bases unmatched to any gene: 6. Looked up from germline, CDR1 is MDHEN and CDR2 is SYDVKM. Autoimmune disease history or systemic immunosuppression was exclusionary. The data originate from a study of OX40 agonist ivuxolimab in advanced cancers. Clones were sequenced by immunoSEQ multiplex PCR, and TCRdb holds only the in-frame ones, with some missing. The sample shows about 69,000 clones, 80% to 95% of them seen only once. Findings of the study overall: CD8+ T cells were the subset that, on average, had more expanded clones than CD4+. Specificity for antigen went undetermined in the expanded peripheral T cells.

This TCR came from an adult with an advanced solid tumor such as melanoma, head and neck, liver or kidney cancer. This chain links TRBV28 with TRBJ2-2; 8 nucleotides align to TRBD2. The sequencing here drew on CD4+ or CD8+ T cells sorted from blood, taken in a trial of the OX40 agonist ivuxolimab. The CDR3: CASSLVIAGKNTGELFF. The DNA of the CDR3 is TGTGCCAGCAGTTTAGTCATAGCGGGAAAGAACACCGGGGAGCTGTTTTTT.